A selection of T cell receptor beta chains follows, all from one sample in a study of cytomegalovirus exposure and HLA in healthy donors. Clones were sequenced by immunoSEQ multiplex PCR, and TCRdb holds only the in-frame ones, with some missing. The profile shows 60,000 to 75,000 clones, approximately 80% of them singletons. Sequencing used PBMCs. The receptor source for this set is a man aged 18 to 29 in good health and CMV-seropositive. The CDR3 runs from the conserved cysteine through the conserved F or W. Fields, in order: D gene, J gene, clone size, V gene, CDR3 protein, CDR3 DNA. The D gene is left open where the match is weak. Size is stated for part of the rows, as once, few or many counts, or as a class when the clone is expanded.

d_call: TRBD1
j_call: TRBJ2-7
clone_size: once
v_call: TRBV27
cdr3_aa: CASSLGQGGGEQYF
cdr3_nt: TGTGCCAGCAGTTTAGGACAGGGGGGGGGCGAGCAGTACTTC

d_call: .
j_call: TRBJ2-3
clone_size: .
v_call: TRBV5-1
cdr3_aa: CASKTSTDTQYF
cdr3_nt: TGCGCCAGCAAGACTAGCACAGATACGCAGTATTTT

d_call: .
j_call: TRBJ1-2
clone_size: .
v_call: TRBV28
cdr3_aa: CASSLGGGYTF
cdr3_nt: TGTGCCAGCAGTTTAGGGGGCGGCTACACCTTC

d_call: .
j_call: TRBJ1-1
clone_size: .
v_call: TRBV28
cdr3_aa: CASSQSRTAEAFF
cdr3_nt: TGTGCCAGCAGCCAAAGCCGGACTGCTGAAGCTTTCTTT

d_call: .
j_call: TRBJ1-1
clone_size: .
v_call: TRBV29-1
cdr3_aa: CSVDSSLNTEAFF
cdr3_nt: TGCAGCGTCGACAGTTCCCTGAACACTGAAGCTTTCTTT

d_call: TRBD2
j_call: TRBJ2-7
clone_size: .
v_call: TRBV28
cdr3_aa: CASSLGGDSYEQYF
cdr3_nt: TGTGCCAGCAGCCTTGGGGGGGACTCCTACGAGCAGTACTTC

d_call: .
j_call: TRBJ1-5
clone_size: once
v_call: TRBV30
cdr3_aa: CAWSVAGIRNQPQHF
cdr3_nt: TGTGCCTGGAGTGTAGCGGGGATTCGCAATCAGCCCCAGCATTTT

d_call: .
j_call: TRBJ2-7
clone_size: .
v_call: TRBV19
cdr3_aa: CASSPGLGYVEQYF
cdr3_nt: TGTGCCAGTAGTCCGGGACTGGGCTACGTAGAGCAGTACTTC

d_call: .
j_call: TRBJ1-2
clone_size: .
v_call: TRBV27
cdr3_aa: CASSFGQGYGYTF
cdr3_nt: TGTGCCAGCAGTTTCGGTCAGGGGTATGGCTACACCTTC

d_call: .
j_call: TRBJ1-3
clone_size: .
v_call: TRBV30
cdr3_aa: CAWVTKDTRRTIYF
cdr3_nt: TGTGCCTGGGTGACGAAGGACACAAGGCGCACCATATATTTT

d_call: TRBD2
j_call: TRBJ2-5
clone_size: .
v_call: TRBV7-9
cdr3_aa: CASSLLSSSGGGGETQYF
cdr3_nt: TGTGCCAGCAGCTTACTGTCCTCTAGCGGGGGGGGCGGGGAGACCCAGTACTTC

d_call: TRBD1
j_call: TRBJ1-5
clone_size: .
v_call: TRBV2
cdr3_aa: CASSEGTGRGQPQHF
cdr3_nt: TGTGCCAGCAGTGAAGGGACAGGGCGAGGGCAGCCCCAGCATTTT

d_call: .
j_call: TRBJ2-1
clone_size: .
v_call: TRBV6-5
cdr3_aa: CASSSQGNPYNEQFF
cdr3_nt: TGTGCCAGCAGTTCACAGGGTAACCCCTACAATGAGCAGTTCTTC

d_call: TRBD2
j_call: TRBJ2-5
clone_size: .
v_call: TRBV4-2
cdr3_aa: CASSQGTAGMEETQYF
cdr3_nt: TGTGCCAGCAGCCAAGGTACAGCGGGAATGGAAGAGACCCAGTACTTC

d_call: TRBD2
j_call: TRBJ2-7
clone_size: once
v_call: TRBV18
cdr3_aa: CASSPFREEYEQYF
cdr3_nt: TGTGCCAGCTCACCGTTTCGGGAGGAGTACGAGCAGTACTTC

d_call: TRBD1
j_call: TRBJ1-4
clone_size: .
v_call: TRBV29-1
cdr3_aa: CSVGGQSNEKLFF
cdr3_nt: TGCAGCGTTGGGGGACAGTCTAATGAAAAACTGTTTTTT

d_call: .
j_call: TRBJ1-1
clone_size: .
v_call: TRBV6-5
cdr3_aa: CASSNGTLLAFF
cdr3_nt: TGTGCCAGCAGCAACGGGACTCTGTTAGCTTTCTTT

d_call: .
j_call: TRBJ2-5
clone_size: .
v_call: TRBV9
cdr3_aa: CASSVDGESTTQYF
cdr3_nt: TGTGCCAGCAGCGTAGACGGGGAGTCCACAACCCAGTACTTC

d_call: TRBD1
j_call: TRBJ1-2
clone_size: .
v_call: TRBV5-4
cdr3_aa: CASSWDRVSGYTF
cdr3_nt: TGTGCCAGCAGCTGGGACAGGGTATCCGGCTACACCTTC

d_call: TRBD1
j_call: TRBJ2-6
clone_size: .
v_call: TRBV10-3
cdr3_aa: CAISNRGDGANVLTF
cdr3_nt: TGTGCCATCAGTAACAGGGGCGATGGGGCCAACGTCCTGACTTTC

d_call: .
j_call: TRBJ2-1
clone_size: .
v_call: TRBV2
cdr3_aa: CASSERVGSYNEQFF
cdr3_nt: TGTGCCAGCAGTGAGAGGGTAGGCTCCTACAATGAGCAGTTCTTC

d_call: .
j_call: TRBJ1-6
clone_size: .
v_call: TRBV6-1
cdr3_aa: CASRTVSYNSPLHF
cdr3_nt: TGTGCCAGCAGGACAGTGAGCTATAATTCACCCCTCCACTTT

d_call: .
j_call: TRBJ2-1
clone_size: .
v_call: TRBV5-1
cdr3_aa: CASSFGQYNEQFF
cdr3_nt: TGCGCCAGCAGCTTCGGTCAATACAATGAGCAGTTCTTC

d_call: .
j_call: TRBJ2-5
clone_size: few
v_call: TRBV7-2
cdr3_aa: CASSLDAGAQYF
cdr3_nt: TGTGCCAGCAGCTTAGACGCAGGGGCTCAGTACTTC

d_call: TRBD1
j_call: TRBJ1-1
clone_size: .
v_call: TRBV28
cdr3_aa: CASSLETGVEAFF
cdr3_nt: TGTGCCAGCAGTTTAGAGACAGGGGTAGAAGCTTTCTTT

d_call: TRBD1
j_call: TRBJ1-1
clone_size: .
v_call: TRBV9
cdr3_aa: CASSLTSTGGTEAFF
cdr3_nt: TGTGCCAGCAGCCTAACTTCGACAGGGGGGACTGAAGCTTTCTTT

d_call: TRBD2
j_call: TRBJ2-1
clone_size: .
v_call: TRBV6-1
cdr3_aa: CASRNGLATYNEQFF
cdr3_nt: TGTGCCAGCAGGAACGGACTAGCCACCTACAATGAGCAGTTCTTC

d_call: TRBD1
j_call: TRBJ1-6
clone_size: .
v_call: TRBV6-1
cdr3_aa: CASSATGVESPLHF
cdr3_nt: TGTGCCAGCAGCGCAACAGGGGTTGAGTCACCCCTCCACTTT

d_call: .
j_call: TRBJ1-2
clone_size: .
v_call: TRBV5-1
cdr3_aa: CASSWAESGGYTF
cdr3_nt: TGCGCCAGCAGCTGGGCCGAGTCCGGTGGCTACACCTTC

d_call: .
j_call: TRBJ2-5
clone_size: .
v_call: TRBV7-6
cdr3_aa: CASSLNQGSGETQYF
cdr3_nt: TGTGCCAGCAGCTTAAATCAGGGTAGCGGAGAGACCCAGTACTTC

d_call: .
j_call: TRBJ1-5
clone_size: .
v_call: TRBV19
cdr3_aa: CASSTQGPNQPQHF
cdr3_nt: TGTGCCAGTAGTACCCAGGGCCCAAATCAGCCCCAGCATTTT

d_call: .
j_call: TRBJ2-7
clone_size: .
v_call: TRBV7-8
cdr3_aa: CASSLEGGESSYEQYF
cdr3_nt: TGTGCCAGCAGCTTAGAGGGCGGGGAGAGCTCCTACGAGCAGTACTTC

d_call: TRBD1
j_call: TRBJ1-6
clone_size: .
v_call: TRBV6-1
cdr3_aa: CASSEGQGASPLHF
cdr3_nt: TGTGCCAGCAGTGAAGGACAGGGGGCGTCACCCCTCCACTTT

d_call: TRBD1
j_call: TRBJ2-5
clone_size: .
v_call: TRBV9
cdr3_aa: CASSVDGTGETQYF
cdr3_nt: TGTGCCAGCAGCGTTGACGGGACAGGCGAGACCCAGTACTTC

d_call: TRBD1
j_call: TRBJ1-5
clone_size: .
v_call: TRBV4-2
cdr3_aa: CASSQDNRGEQPQHF
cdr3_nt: TGTGCCAGCAGCCAAGACAACAGGGGAGAGCAGCCCCAGCATTTT

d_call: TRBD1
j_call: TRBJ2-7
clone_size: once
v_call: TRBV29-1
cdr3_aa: CSVETGGASYEQYF
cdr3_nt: TGCAGCGTTGAGACAGGGGGCGCGTCCTACGAGCAGTACTTC

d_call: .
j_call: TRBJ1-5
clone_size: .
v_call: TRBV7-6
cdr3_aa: CASSLSGGGGSQPQHF
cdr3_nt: TGTGCCAGCAGCTTATCTGGGGGAGGGGGATCTCAGCCCCAGCATTTT

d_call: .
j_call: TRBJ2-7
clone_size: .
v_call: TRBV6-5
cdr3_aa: CACGRAYEQYF
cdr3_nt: TGTGCCTGCGGCAGGGCCTACGAGCAGTACTTC

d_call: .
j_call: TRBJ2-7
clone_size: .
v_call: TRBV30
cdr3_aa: CAWSVGGLYEQYF
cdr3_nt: TGTGCCTGGAGTGTCGGCGGGCTCTACGAGCAGTACTTC

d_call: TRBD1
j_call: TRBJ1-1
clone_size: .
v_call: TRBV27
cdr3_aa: CASSWGQDTEAFF
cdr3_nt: TGTGCCAGCAGTTGGGGACAGGACACTGAAGCTTTCTTT

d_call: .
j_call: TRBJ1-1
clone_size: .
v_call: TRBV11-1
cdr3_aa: CASSFSDTEAFF
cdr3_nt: TGTGCCAGCAGCTTCTCCGACACTGAAGCTTTCTTT

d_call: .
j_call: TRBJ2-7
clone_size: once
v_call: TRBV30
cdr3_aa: CAWKGVGDYEQYF
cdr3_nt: TGTGCCTGGAAGGGGGTGGGAGACTACGAGCAGTACTTC